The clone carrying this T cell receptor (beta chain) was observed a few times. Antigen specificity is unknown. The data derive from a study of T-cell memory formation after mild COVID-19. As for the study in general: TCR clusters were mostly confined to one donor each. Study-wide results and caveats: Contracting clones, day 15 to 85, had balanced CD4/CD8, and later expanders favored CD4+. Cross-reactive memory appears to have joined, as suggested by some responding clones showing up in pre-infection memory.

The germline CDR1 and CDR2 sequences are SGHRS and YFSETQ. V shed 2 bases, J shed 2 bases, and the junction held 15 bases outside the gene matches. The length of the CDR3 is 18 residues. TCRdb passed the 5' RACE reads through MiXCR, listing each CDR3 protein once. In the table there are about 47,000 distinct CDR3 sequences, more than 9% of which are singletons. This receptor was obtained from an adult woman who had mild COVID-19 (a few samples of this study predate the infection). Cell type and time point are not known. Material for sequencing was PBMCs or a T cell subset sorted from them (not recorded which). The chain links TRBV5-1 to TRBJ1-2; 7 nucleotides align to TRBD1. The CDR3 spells CASSLRPTGRGLNYGYTF. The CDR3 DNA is TGCGCCAGCAGCTTACGCCCGACAGGGAGGGGACTCAACTATGGCTACACCTTC.